This TCR beta chain emerged from a study of blood T cell repertoires in COVID-19. At the level of the study: The analysed material was cDNA or gDNA that came from T cells, B-cell-depleted T cells, or PBMCs.

In the original analysis: How many nucleated cells were present was estimated from reference gene primer amplification. Profiling relied on immunoSEQ multiplex PCR, and the TCRdb table lists in-frame clones only, not all of them. The V and J calls and clone size come from that table; D and trimming were worked out from the DNA. Counted here are about 150,000 clones, around 83% occurring once; the ten biggest clones make up roughly 8%. Followed over time, Seattle patients had been enrolled while infection was active. Trimming took 1 base from V and 4 from J, leaving 19 bases between them. The CDR3 spans 17 residues. CDR1 SNHLY and CDR2 FYNNEI come from the germline V gene.

This TCR was sampled from an older woman with COVID-19, enrolled during active disease. The chain carries TRBV2 and TRBJ1-2, with D perhaps matching TRBD1 (6 bases). Sequenced material: peripheral blood. The DNA of the CDR3 is TGTGCCAGCAGTGAAGGGAGCGTGGGTCTGGGGGCCTATGGCTACACCTTC. The encoded protein is CASSEGSVGLGAYGYTF.